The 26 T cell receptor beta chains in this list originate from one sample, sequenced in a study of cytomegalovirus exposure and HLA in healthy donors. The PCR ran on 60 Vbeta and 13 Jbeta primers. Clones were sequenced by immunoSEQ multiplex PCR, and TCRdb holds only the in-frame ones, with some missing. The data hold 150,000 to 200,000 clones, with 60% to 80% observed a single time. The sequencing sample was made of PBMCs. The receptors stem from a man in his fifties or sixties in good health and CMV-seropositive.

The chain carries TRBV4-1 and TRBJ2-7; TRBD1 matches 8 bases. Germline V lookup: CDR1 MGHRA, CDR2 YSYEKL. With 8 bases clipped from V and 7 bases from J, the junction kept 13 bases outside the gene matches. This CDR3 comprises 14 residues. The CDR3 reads CASRPGQAAKEQYF. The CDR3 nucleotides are TGCGCCAGCCGTCCGGGACAGGCGGCGAAAGAGCAGTACTTC.

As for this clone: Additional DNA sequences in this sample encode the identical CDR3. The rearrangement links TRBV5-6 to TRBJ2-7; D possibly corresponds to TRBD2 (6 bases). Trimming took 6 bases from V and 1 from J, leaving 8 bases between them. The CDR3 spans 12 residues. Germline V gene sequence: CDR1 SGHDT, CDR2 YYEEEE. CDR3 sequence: CASTRGSYEQYF. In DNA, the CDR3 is TGTGCCAGCACCCGGGGGTCCTACGAGCAGTACTTC. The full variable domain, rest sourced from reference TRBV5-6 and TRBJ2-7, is DAGVTQSPTHLIKTRGQQVTLRCSPKSGHDTVSWYQQALGQGPQFIFQYYEEEERQRGNFPDRFSGHQFPNYSSELNVNALLLGDSALYLCASTRGSYEQYFGPGTRLTVT.

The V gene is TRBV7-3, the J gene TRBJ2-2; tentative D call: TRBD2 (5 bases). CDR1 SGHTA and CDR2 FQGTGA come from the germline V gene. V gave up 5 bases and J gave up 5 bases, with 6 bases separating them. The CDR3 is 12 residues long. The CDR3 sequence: CASSRGTGELFF. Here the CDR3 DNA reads TGTGCCAGCAGCCGGGGTACCGGGGAGCTGTTTTTT.

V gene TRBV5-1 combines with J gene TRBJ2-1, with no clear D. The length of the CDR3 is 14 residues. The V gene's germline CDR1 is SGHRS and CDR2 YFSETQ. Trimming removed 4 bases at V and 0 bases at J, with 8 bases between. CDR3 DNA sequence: TGCGCCAGCAGCAAAGAGAGCTCCTACAATGAGCAGTTCTTC. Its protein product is CASSKESSYNEQFF. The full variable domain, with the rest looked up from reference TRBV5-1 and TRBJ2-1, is KAGVTQTPRYLIKTRGQQVTLSCSPISGHRSVSWYQQTPGQGLQFLFEYFSETQRNKGNFPGRFSGRQFSNSRSEMNVSTLELGDSALYLCASSKESSYNEQFFGPGTRLTVL.

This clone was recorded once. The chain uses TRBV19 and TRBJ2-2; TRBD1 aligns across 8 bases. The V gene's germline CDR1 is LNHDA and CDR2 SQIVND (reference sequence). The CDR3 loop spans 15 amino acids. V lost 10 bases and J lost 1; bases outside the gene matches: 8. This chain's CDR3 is CATTKGTGNTGELFF. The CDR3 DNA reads TGTGCCACCACTAAAGGGACAGGGAACACCGGGGAGCTGTTTTTT.

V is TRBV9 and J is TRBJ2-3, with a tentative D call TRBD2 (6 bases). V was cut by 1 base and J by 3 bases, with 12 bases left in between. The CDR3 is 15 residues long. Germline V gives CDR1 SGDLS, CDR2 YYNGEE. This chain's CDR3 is CASSVSPGLTDTQYF. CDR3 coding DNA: TGTGCCAGCAGCGTATCCCCCGGACTAACAGATACGCAGTATTTT.

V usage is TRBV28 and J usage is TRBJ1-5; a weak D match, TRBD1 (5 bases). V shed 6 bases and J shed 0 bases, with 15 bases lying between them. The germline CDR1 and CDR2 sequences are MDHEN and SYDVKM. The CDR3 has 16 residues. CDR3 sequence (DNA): TGTGCCAGCAGCGGTTCCGGACATTATAGCAATCAGCCCCAGCATTTT. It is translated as CASSGSGHYSNQPQHF.

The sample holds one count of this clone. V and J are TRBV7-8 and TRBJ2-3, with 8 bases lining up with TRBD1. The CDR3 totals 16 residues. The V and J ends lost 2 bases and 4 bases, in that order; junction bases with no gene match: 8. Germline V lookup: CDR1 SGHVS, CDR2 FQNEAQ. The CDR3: CASSLWTGKSPDTQYF. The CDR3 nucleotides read TGTGCCAGCAGCTTATGGACAGGGAAGTCGCCAGATACGCAGTATTTT.

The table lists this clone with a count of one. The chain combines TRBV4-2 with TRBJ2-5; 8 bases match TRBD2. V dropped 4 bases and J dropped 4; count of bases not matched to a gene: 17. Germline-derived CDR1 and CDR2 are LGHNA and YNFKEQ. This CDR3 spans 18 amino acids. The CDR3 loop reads CASSPRVVPGGGGETQYF. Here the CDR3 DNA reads TGTGCCAGCAGCCCCCGTGTCGTCCCGGGGGGGGGCGGAGAGACCCAGTACTTC.

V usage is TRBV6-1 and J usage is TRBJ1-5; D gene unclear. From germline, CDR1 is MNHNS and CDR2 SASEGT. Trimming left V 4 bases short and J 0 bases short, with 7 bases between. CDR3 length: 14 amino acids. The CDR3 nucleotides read TGTGCCAGCAGTGCGGTAGATAGCAATCAGCCCCAGCATTTT. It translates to CASSAVDSNQPQHF.

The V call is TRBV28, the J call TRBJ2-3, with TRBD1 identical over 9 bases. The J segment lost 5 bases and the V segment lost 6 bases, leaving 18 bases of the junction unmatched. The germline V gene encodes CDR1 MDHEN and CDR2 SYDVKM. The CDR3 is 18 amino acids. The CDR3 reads CASRLTSLGQGLLDTQYF. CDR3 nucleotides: TGTGCCAGCAGATTAACATCTTTGGGACAGGGACTTTTAGATACGCAGTATTTT.

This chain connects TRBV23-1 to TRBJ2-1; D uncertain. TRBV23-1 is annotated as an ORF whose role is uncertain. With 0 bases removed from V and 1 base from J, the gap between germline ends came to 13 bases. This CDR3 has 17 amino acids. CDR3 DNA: TGCGCCAGCAGTCAATCTGATCTTCCAGGATCCTACAATGAGCAGTTCTTC. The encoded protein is CASSQSDLPGSYNEQFF.

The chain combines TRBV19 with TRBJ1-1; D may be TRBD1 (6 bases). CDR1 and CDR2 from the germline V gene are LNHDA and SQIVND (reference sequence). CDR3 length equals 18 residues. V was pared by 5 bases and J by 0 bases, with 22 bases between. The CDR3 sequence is CASSLRGRVGPMNTEAFF. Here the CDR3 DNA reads TGTGCCAGTAGTCTCAGGGGACGGGTAGGTCCGATGAACACTGAAGCTTTCTTT.

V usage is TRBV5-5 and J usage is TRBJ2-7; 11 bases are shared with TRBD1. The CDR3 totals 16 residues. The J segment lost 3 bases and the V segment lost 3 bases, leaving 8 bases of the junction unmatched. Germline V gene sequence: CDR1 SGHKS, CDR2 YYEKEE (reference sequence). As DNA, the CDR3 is TGTGCCAGCAGCTCTCCCCCCGGGACAGGGGGCTACGAGCAGTACTTC. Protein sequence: CASSSPPGTGGYEQYF.

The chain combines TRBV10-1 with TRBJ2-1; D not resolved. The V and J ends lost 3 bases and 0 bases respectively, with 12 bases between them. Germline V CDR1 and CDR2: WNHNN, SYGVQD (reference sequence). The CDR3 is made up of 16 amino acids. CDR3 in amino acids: CASSDVSASSYNEQFF. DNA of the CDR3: TGCGCCAGCAGTGACGTGAGCGCTAGCTCCTACAATGAGCAGTTCTTC.

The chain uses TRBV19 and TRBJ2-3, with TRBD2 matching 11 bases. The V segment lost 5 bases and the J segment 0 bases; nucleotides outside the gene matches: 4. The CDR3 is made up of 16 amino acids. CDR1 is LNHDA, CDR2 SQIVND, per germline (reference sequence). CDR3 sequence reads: CASSLASGGSTDTQYF. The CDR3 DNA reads TGTGCCAGTAGTTTGGCTAGCGGGGGGAGCACAGATACGCAGTATTTT.

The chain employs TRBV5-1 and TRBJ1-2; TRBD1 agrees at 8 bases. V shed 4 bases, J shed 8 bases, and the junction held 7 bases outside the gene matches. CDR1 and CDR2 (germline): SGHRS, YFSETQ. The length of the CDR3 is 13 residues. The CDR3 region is CASSTTGVVGYTF. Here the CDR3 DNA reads TGCGCCAGCAGCACGACAGGGGTAGTAGGCTACACCTTC.

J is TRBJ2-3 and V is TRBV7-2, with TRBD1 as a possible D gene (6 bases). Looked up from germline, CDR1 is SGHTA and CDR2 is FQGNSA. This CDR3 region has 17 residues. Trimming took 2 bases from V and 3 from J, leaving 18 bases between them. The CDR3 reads CASSLSSGWGRTDTQYF. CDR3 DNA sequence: TGTGCCAGCAGCTTATCCTCAGGTTGGGGGCGAACAGATACGCAGTATTTT.

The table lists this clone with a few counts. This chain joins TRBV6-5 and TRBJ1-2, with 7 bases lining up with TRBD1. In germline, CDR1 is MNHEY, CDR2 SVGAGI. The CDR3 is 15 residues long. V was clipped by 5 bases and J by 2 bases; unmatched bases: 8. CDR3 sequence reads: CASSRYTGDNYGYTF. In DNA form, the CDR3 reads TGTGCCAGCAGTCGTTACACAGGGGACAACTATGGCTACACCTTC.

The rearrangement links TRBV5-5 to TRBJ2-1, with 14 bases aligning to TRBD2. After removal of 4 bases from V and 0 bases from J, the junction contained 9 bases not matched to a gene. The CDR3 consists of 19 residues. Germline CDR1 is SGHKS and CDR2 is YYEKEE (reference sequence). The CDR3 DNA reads TGTGCCAGCAGCCACAACTTTGGACTAGCGGGGGGCTCCTACAATGAGCAGTTCTTC. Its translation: CASSHNFGLAGGSYNEQFF. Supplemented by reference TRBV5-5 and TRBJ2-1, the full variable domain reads DAGVTQSPTHLIKTRGQQVTLRCSPISGHKSVSWYQQVLGQGPQFIFQYYEKEERGRGNFPDRFSARQFPNYSSELNVNALLLGDSALYLCASSHNFGLAGGSYNEQFFGPGTRLTVL.

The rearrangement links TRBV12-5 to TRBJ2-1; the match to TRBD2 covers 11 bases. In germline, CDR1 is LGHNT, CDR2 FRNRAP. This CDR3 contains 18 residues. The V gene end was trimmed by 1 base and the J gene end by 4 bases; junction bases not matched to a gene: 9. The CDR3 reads CASGLELRSGGVYNEQFF. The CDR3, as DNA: TGTGCTAGTGGTTTGGAACTCCGTAGCGGGGGGGTGTACAATGAGCAGTTCTTC.

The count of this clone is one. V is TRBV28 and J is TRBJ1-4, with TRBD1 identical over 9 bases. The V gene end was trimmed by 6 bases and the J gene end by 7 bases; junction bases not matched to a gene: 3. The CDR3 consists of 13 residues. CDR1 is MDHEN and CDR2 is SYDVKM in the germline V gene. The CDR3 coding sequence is TGTGCCAGCAGGACAGGGGGTAGTGAAAAACTGTTTTTT. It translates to CASRTGGSEKLFF.

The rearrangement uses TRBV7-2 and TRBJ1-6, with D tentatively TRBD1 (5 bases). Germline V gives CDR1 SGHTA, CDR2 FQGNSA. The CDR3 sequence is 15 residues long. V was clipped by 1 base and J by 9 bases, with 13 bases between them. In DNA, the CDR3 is TGTGCCAGCAGCTTAGGCGGGGGGAGCGGTTCACCCCTCCACTTT. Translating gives CASSLGGGSGSPLHF.

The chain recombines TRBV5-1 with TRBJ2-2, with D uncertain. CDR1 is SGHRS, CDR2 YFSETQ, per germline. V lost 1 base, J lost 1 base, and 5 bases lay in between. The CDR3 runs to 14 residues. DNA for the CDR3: TGCGCCAGCAGCTTGTCCGTGAACACCGGGGAGCTGTTTTTT. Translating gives CASSLSVNTGELFF.

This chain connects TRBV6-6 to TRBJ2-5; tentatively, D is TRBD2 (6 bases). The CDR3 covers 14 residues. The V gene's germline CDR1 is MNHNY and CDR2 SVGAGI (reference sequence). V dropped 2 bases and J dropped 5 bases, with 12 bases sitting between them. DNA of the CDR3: TGTGCCAGCAGTTACGGGCTAGCGAGTGAGACCCAGTACTTC. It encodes CASSYGLASETQYF.

CDR3 protein: CASGAGHTDTQYF. Written as DNA, the CDR3 is TGTGCCAGCGGGGCGGGGCACACAGATACGCAGTATTTT. V gene TRBV6-4 combines with J gene TRBJ2-3; TRBD2 might be the D (6 bases). CDR3 length equals 13 residues. The germline V and J ends were trimmed by 8 bases and 2 bases, with 11 bases remaining between them. Germline values: CDR1 MRHNA, CDR2 SNTAGT.